This is a list of T cell receptor beta chains from one sample in a study of blood T cell repertoires in COVID-19. Clones were read by immunoSEQ multiplex PCR, and TCRdb kept only the in-frame ones, dropping some. The data hold more than 300,000 clones, with more than 75% observed a single time. Sequencing used peripheral blood. Receptors were obtained from a woman aged 18-35 years who had recovered from COVID-19. Each CDR3 is given with its conserved first and last residue. The order of the fields is CDR3 DNA, CDR3 protein, clone size, D gene, J gene, V gene. The D gene is left open where the match is weak. Expanded clones get a size class; other rows say once, few or many, or leave the size out.

DNA: TGTGCCAGCAGCCCTGCTCATAGCTCCTACAATGAGCAGTTCTTC
CDR3: CASSPAHSSYNEQFF
size: .
D: .
J: TRBJ2-1
V: TRBV3-1/TRBV3-2

DNA: TGTGCCAGCAGCTTCGCAGGGCACACCGGGGAGCTGTTTTTT
CDR3: CASSFAGHTGELFF
size: .
D: .
J: TRBJ2-2
V: TRBV13

DNA: TGCGCCAGCCGTAGCGGCTCCTACAATGAGCAGTTCTTC
CDR3: CASRSGSYNEQFF
size: .
D: .
J: TRBJ2-1
V: TRBV5-1

DNA: TGTGCCAGCAGTTTATCGCAACTTTTCGGACTGTACGGGGGTAGGGATTCACCCCTCCACTTT
CDR3: CASSLSQLFGLYGGRDSPLHF
size: .
D: .
J: TRBJ1-6
V: TRBV27

DNA: TGTGCCAGTAGTGGGCCGGGAACCCAGTACTTC
CDR3: CASSGPGTQYF
size: .
D: .
J: TRBJ2-5
V: TRBV19

DNA: TGTGCCAGCAGAACCTTAGATGAGCAGTTCTTC
CDR3: CASRTLDEQFF
size: .
D: .
J: TRBJ2-1
V: TRBV6-5

DNA: TGTGCCAGCAGCTTAGTCCGGGGGCAAGAGACCCAGTACTTC
CDR3: CASSLVRGQETQYF
size: .
D: .
J: TRBJ2-5
V: TRBV11-2

DNA: TGTGCCAGCAGCTTAGATCTCGGACAGGGGAACCGTGGCTACACCTTC
CDR3: CASSLDLGQGNRGYTF
size: .
D: TRBD1
J: TRBJ1-2
V: TRBV11-3

DNA: TGTGCCAGCTCACTGACAGGGGGCTACACTGAAGCTTTCTTT
CDR3: CASSLTGGYTEAFF
size: .
D: TRBD1
J: TRBJ1-1
V: TRBV18

DNA: TGTGCCAGCAGCTTGGTTAGGGGGAGAGCAGATACGCAGTATTTT
CDR3: CASSLVRGRADTQYF
size: .
D: .
J: TRBJ2-3
V: TRBV11-3

DNA: TGTGCCAGCAGAGCGGGGGGGGTCTATGGCTACACCTTC
CDR3: CASRAGGVYGYTF
size: .
D: .
J: TRBJ1-2
V: TRBV5-8

DNA: TGTGCCAGCAGCTTGGTTGGACAGGGGCAGCCCCAGCATTTT
CDR3: CASSLVGQGQPQHF
size: .
D: TRBD1
J: TRBJ1-5
V: TRBV5-5

DNA: TGTGCCAGCAGCTTAGCATTCGGCGGGAATTACAATGAGCAGTTCTTC
CDR3: CASSLAFGGNYNEQFF
size: .
D: .
J: TRBJ2-1
V: TRBV7-9

DNA: TGTGCCAGTAGTTTTCCGGGACAGGGAGATGAAAAACTGTTTTTT
CDR3: CASSFPGQGDEKLFF
size: .
D: TRBD1
J: TRBJ1-4
V: TRBV19

DNA: TGTGCCATCAGTGAGTCGAAGGGGTTACAAGCTTTCTTT
CDR3: CAISESKGLQAFF
size: .
D: .
J: TRBJ1-1
V: TRBV10-3

DNA: TGTGCCAGCAGCCATCACAGGGGGGAAGAGACCCAGTACTTC
CDR3: CASSHHRGEETQYF
size: .
D: TRBD1
J: TRBJ2-5
V: TRBV6-5

DNA: TGTGCCAGCAGCGTAGCGATATTAGCGGGGGACAATGAGCAGTTCTTC
CDR3: CASSVAILAGDNEQFF
size: .
D: TRBD2
J: TRBJ2-1
V: TRBV9

DNA: TGTGCCTGGATTCGGAGAGCGGGACAGGGGCCCCTTAGCAATCAGCCCCAGCATTTT
CDR3: CAWIRRAGQGPLSNQPQHF
size: .
D: TRBD1
J: TRBJ1-5
V: TRBV30

DNA: TGTGCCAGCAGTTCCCCGGGGGATAATTCACCCCTCCACTTT
CDR3: CASSSPGDNSPLHF
size: .
D: .
J: TRBJ1-6
V: TRBV28

DNA: TGTGCCAGCAGTAATATACAGGGGTTTAGAGAAAAACTGTTTTTT
CDR3: CASSNIQGFREKLFF
size: .
D: TRBD1
J: TRBJ1-4
V: TRBV6-5

DNA: TGTGCCAGCAGCCAAGATGCTCTAGCGGGAGTGGTTGAGCAGTTCTTC
CDR3: CASSQDALAGVVEQFF
size: .
D: TRBD2
J: TRBJ2-1
V: TRBV4-2

DNA: TGTGCCAGCAGTGTTAGCACGGGCAATCAGCCCCAGCATTTT
CDR3: CASSVSTGNQPQHF
size: .
D: .
J: TRBJ1-5
V: TRBV25-1

DNA: TGTGCCAGCAGTCCGTTGACTTGGCGGGCACAAGATACGCAGTATTTT
CDR3: CASSPLTWRAQDTQYF
size: .
D: .
J: TRBJ2-3
V: TRBV27

DNA: TGTGCCAGCAGCCCCAACGGGGATAGCAATCAGCCCCAGCATTTT
CDR3: CASSPNGDSNQPQHF
size: .
D: .
J: TRBJ1-5
V: TRBV27

DNA: TGCGCCAGCAGCTCTGACAGGGGAGGGAACTATGGCTACACCTTC
CDR3: CASSSDRGGNYGYTF
size: .
D: TRBD1
J: TRBJ1-2
V: TRBV5-1

DNA: TGTGCCAGCAGCCAAGGCTACAATCAGCCCCAGCATTTT
CDR3: CASSQGYNQPQHF
size: .
D: .
J: TRBJ1-5
V: TRBV3-1/TRBV3-2

DNA: TGTGCCAGCAGTCCGGGACAGGGACACTATGGCTACACCTTC
CDR3: CASSPGQGHYGYTF
size: .
D: TRBD1
J: TRBJ1-2
V: TRBV7-2

DNA: TGTGCCAGCAGCTTGCTAGCGTTAGTCACCGGGGAGCTGTTTTTT
CDR3: CASSLLALVTGELFF
size: .
D: .
J: TRBJ2-2
V: TRBV7-2

DNA: TGCGCCAGCAGCTTGGACCCGACAGGGGGCACAGATACGCAGTATTTT
CDR3: CASSLDPTGGTDTQYF
size: .
D: TRBD1
J: TRBJ2-3
V: TRBV5-1

DNA: TGTGCCACCAAAATGGCCGGGACTAGGGCCAATGAGCAGTTCTTC
CDR3: CATKMAGTRANEQFF
size: .
D: TRBD2
J: TRBJ2-1
V: TRBV5-8

DNA: TGCGCCAGCAGCCTGACAGATAGCAATCAGCCCCAGCATTTT
CDR3: CASSLTDSNQPQHF
size: .
D: .
J: TRBJ1-5
V: TRBV4-1

DNA: TGTGCCTGGAGTGTACCGGGACAGTTAATTGGCTACACCTTC
CDR3: CAWSVPGQLIGYTF
size: .
D: TRBD1
J: TRBJ1-2
V: TRBV30

DNA: TGTGCCAGCAGCCCCCACCCCGGGACTAACTCTGGGGCCAACGTCCTGACTTTC
CDR3: CASSPHPGTNSGANVLTF
size: .
D: TRBD2
J: TRBJ2-6
V: TRBV7-2

DNA: TGTGCCAGCAGCTCGCCTTTTAGTTATGGCTACACCTTC
CDR3: CASSSPFSYGYTF
size: .
D: .
J: TRBJ1-2
V: TRBV7-9

DNA: TGCAGCGTTTTACAGATGTATGGCTACACCTTC
CDR3: CSVLQMYGYTF
size: .
D: .
J: TRBJ1-2
V: TRBV29-1

DNA: TGTGCCAGCAGCGTAGGGGCTGGCGGGGGACCAACCGGTACGCAGTATTTT
CDR3: CASSVGAGGGPTGTQYF
size: .
D: TRBD2
J: TRBJ2-3
V: TRBV9

DNA: TGCAGTGCTAGTACACCGATAGCGGGAGGGCAAGAGACCCAGTACTTC
CDR3: CSASTPIAGGQETQYF
size: .
D: TRBD2
J: TRBJ2-5
V: TRBV20-1

DNA: TGTGCCAGCAGGGACACAGGGGGCACCGGGGAGCTGTTTTTT
CDR3: CASRDTGGTGELFF
size: .
D: TRBD1
J: TRBJ2-2
V: TRBV6-1

DNA: TGTGCCAGCAGTATAACTAGCACTTACAATGAGCAGTTCTTC
CDR3: CASSITSTYNEQFF
size: .
D: .
J: TRBJ2-1
V: TRBV27

DNA: TGTGCCAGCAGCCAGGGAGCTGGTAGTCATGGAAACACCATATATTTT
CDR3: CASSQGAGSHGNTIYF
size: once
D: .
J: TRBJ1-3
V: TRBV14